This TCR beta chain is from a study of blood T cell repertoires in COVID-19. V shed 1 base and J shed 8 bases, with 13 bases lying between them. In germline, CDR1 is KGHDR, CDR2 SFDVKD. The CDR3 contains 14 residues. Sequencing was performed with immunoSEQ multiplex PCR; in TCRdb, only in-frame clones are kept and a portion is missing. The sample contains 87,000 or so clones, roughly 80% of which appear only once. The chain combines TRBV24-1 with TRBJ1-2; D may be TRBD1 (5 bases). The source of this sequence is a woman of 80 years or more with active or convalescent COVID-19. The sample consisted of peripheral blood. CDR3 loop: CATSDLGQGGGYTF. CDR3 coding DNA: TGTGCCACCAGTGATTTAGGGCAGGGCGGAGGCTACACCTTC.